Only a few counts were recorded for the clone carrying this T cell receptor (beta chain). No antigen is known for it. These data belong to a study of immune evolution from preneoplasia to lung adenocarcinoma. Study-level findings and limits: Normal lung had the highest top T cell clone frequencies.

Only in-frame clones appear in the TCRdb table, and some are missing; sequencing was by immunoSEQ multiplex PCR. The sample contains 9,500 to 14,000 clones, more than 60% of which appear only once. Nucleic acids came from premalignant or tumor cells enriched by macro-dissection. The V gene's germline CDR1 is ENHRY and CDR2 SYGVKD. Trimming removed 1 base from V and 3 bases from J; junction bases left unmatched: 3. This CDR3 region has 16 residues. Sequences were obtained from FFPE minimally invasive lung adenocarcinoma tissue. The chain carries TRBV10-3 and TRBJ2-1, with 10 bases identical to TRBD2. The TCR originated in a person aged 60-80 years with lung adenocarcinoma. CDR3 in DNA: TGTGCCATCAGTGAGTTGGCTAGCGGGAGCTACAATGAGCAGTTCTTC. It is translated as CAISELASGSYNEQFF.